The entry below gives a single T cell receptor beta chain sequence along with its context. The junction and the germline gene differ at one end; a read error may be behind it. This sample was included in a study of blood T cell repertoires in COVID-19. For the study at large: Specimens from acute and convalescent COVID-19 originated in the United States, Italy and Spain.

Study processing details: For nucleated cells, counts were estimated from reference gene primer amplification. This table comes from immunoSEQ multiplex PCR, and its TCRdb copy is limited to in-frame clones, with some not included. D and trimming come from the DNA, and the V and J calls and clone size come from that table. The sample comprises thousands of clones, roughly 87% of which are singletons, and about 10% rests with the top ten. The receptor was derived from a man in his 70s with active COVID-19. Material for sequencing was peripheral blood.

The CDR3 DNA sequence: TGCGCCAGCAGCCTAATTAAAACTTGGGACAGATCAGCTGTTCGGGCTTTT. Translating it yields CASSLIKTWDRSAVRAF. The rearrangement joins TRBV4-1 to TRBJ1-1, with 7 bases matching TRBD1. CDR1 MGHRA and CDR2 YSYEKL come from the germline V gene. The CDR3 totals 17 residues.